This is a list of T cell receptor beta chains from one sample in a study of blood T cell repertoires in COVID-19. TCRdb's copy holds only in-frame clones and misses some; the assay was immunoSEQ multiplex PCR. This sample has around 78,000 clones, with about three quarters found just once. The sample was peripheral blood. The receptors come from a human donor in a cohort sampled during active COVID-19. The CDR3 runs from the conserved cysteine through the conserved F or W. The D gene is left open where the match is weak. Size values are once, few and many counts, or a class for expanded clones, and some rows have none.

>TRBJ2-1|.|few|TRBV6-5
TGTGCCAGCAGTCGGACGGAGGGGCAGTTCTTC
CASSRTEGQFF
>TRBJ1-2|TRBD1|.|TRBV5-1
TGCGCCAGCAGTCAGGGACAGGGCACTCACTATGGCTACACCTTC
CASSQGQGTHYGYTF
>TRBJ2-7|TRBD1|.|TRBV5-4
TGTGCCAGCAGCTGGGACAGTCTCGAGCAGTACTTC
CASSWDSLEQYF
>TRBJ1-6|.|.|TRBV15
TGTGCCACCAGCAGAGATATTAATTCACCCCTCCACTTT
CATSRDINSPLHF
>TRBJ2-3|.|.|TRBV7-9
TGTGCCAGCAGCCTATTAACGAGTCCCGATACGCAGTATTTT
CASSLLTSPDTQYF
>TRBJ2-5|.|.|TRBV6-2/TRBV6-3
TGTGCCAGCAGCCCGGGACATCCCTCGGAGACCCAGTACTTC
CASSPGHPSETQYF
>TRBJ1-6|.|once|TRBV6-5
TGTGCCAGCAGAACAGGGAGATCCTATAATTCACCCCTCCACTTT
CASRTGRSYNSPLHF
>TRBJ2-7|.|.|TRBV5-1
TGCGCCAGCAGCTTGGGACAGCATCGAGGTGGTGAGCAGTACTTC
CASSLGQHRGGEQYF
>TRBJ1-1|.|.|TRBV6-5
TGTGCCAGCAGTCCAGGGGAATACACTGAAGCTTTCTTT
CASSPGEYTEAFF
>TRBJ2-7|.|.|TRBV3-1/TRBV3-2
TGTGCCAGCAGCCAAGATCGGGGACAAGCCGGGCCCCGGGAGCAGTACTTC
CASSQDRGQAGPREQYF
>TRBJ1-1|.|.|TRBV10-3
TGTGCCATCAGTGAGTCGGGAGTACACATGAACACTGAAGCTTTCTTT
CAISESGVHMNTEAFF
>TRBJ2-7|TRBD1|.|TRBV10-3
TGTGCCACCACCCCGACAGGGAACTACGAGCAGTACTTC
CATTPTGNYEQYF
>TRBJ1-1|.|.|TRBV7-9
TGTGCCAGCGTCCCCCGACCGGACAGCATGAACACTGAAGCTTTCTTT
CASVPRPDSMNTEAFF
>TRBJ2-7|TRBD2|.|TRBV27
TGTGCCAGCAGTCCCCCCGGTTTTGCGCGGGGGGCCTACGAGCAGTACTTC
CASSPPGFARGAYEQYF
>TRBJ2-1|TRBD1|.|TRBV5-4
TGTGCCAGCAGCTCTTGGGACAGAGGGGGCAATGAGCAGTTCTTC
CASSSWDRGGNEQFF
>TRBJ2-7|.|.|TRBV5-1
TGCGCCAGCAGCACCCTACAGGGGGGGTACGAGCAGTACTTC
CASSTLQGGYEQYF
>TRBJ2-7|TRBD2|.|TRBV5-6
TGTGCCAGCAGCGCCCATAGCGGGGGCCCGCGGTACGAGCAGTACTTC
CASSAHSGGPRYEQYF
>TRBJ1-2|.|.|TRBV5-4
TGTGCCAGCAGCTCCACGGGGGGCTATGGCTACACCTTC
CASSSTGGYGYTF
>TRBJ1-5|TRBD1|.|TRBV6-5
TGTGCCAGCAGAGGGACAGGTGGGCAGCCCCAGCATTTT
CASRGTGGQPQHF
>TRBJ1-2|TRBD1|few|TRBV7-9
TGTGCCAGCAGCTTAGTGGACAGGGGTTATGGCTACACCTTC
CASSLVDRGYGYTF
>TRBJ1-6|.|.|TRBV9
TGTGCCAGCAGCGTAGCTACAGGGTTGGCTTCACCCCTCCACTTT
CASSVATGLASPLHF
>TRBJ2-4|.|.|TRBV6-1
TGTGCCAGCAGTGAAGAGACAGTCAAAAACATTCAGTACTTC
CASSEETVKNIQYF
>TRBJ1-2|.|.|TRBV27
TGTGCCAGCAGTCCGGACCGGGACGGGGGTCTAGGCTACACCTTC
CASSPDRDGGLGYTF
>TRBJ1-1|TRBD1|.|TRBV5-1
TGCGCCAGCAGCCCCGGACAGGGGGCTGAAGCTTTCTTT
CASSPGQGAEAFF
>TRBJ1-3|TRBD1|.|TRBV5-1
TGCGCCAGCAGCCTAGGGACAGATGGAAACACCATATATTTT
CASSLGTDGNTIYF
>TRBJ1-3|.|.|TRBV11-2
TGTGCCAGCAGCTTACAGGGCACTGGAAACACCATATATTTT
CASSLQGTGNTIYF
>TRBJ1-2|TRBD1|.|TRBV5-6
TGTGCCAGCAGCGAGAGACTTGACAGGGGCCAACACTATGGCTACACCTTC
CASSERLDRGQHYGYTF
>TRBJ2-2|TRBD1|few|TRBV5-6
TGTGCCAGCAGCTACCGGGACAGTGGCACCGGGGAGCTGTTTTTT
CASSYRDSGTGELFF
>TRBJ1-2|.|.|TRBV3-1/TRBV3-2
TGTGCCAGCAGCCAGCAGGACTATGGCTACACCTTC
CASSQQDYGYTF
>TRBJ2-3|TRBD1|.|TRBV5-1
TGCGCCAGCAGCTTACGGACAGGGGGAGATACGCAGTATTTT
CASSLRTGGDTQYF
>TRBJ1-6|.|.|TRBV7-2
TGTGCCAGCAGCTTACAGGGGTCGGGTTCACCCCTCCACTTT
CASSLQGSGSPLHF
>TRBJ1-1|TRBD1|.|TRBV5-1
TGCGCCAGCAGATCGGGACAGGGACGGGATGAAGCTTTCTTT
CASRSGQGRDEAFF